These 9 T cell receptor beta chains share one sample of origin, sequenced in a study of T cells in Graves' hyperthyroidism and ophthalmopathy (dated by TCRdb to about 2019). The protocol used for the library was multiplex PCR. Sequencing relied on an Illumina HiSeq 2000. TCR beta CDR3 regions were amplified from RNA transcripts. A first-round RT-PCR of the TCR CDR3 used the HTBI primer set with the Qiagen OneStep RT-PCR kit. Through fastp at Q25 and MiXCR, TCRdb rebuilt clones from the public reads, retaining in-frame beta chains. When rows share a CDR3 protein, they turn into one entry using the most common DNA and genes. The sample table contains some 580,000 distinct CDR3 sequences; only one count was recorded for approximately 15% of them. Of the sample, around 3.5% falls within the top ten clones. The sample comprised blood. These receptors all stem from a woman in her 40s with Graves' ophthalmopathy.

This clonotype was observed at least ten times. CDR3 sequence (DNA): TGTGCCAGCACGGGACTTCTAGGGATGAACACTGAAGCTTTCTTT. Residues: CASTGLLGMNTEAFF. The chain combines TRBV6-1 with TRBJ1-1; D is perhaps TRBD1 (5 bases). Per the germline V gene, CDR1 is MNHNS and CDR2 is SASEGT. Deletions cut 7 bases from V and 0 bases from J, with 15 bases between. The CDR3 has 15 amino acids.

This clonotype was counted many times. The rearrangement uses TRBV11-2 and TRBJ1-5, with D possibly TRBD1 on 5 matching bases. Looked up from germline, CDR1 is SGHAT and CDR2 is FQNNGV. The CDR3 is made up of 15 amino acids. V lost 1 base, J lost 7 bases, and 14 bases lay in between. CDR3: CASSLAGVLNQPQHF. Here the CDR3 DNA reads TGTGCCAGCAGCTTAGCGGGGGTCCTAAACCAGCCCCAGCATTTT. The entire variable domain, with the rest obtained from reference TRBV11-2 and TRBJ1-5, is as follows: EAGVAQSPRYKIIEKRQSVAFWCNPISGHATLYWYQQILGQGPKLLIQFQNNGVVDDSQLPKDRFSAERLKGVDSTLKIQPAKLEDSAVYLCASSLAGVLNQPQHFGDGTRLSIL.

The rearrangement uses TRBV3-1 and TRBJ2-1, with D hard to call. The CDR3 is 13 residues long. CDR1 is LGHDT, CDR2 YNNKEL, per germline (reference sequence). V was trimmed by 10 bases and J by 8 bases, leaving 18 bases between them. The CDR3 DNA is TGTGCCACACGCAGATCCCTGACGGATGAGCAGTTCTTC. It specifies CATRRSLTDEQFF.

This clonotype showed up many times. The chain has TRBV2 and TRBJ2-5; D possibly corresponds to TRBD1 (5 bases). The V gene's germline CDR1 is SNHLY and CDR2 FYNNEI. This CDR3 region has 13 residues. Trimming shortened V by 6 bases and J by 3 bases, and 11 bases separated the two germline ends. CDR3 protein: CASRGDREETQYF. CDR3 DNA: TGTGCCAGCAGAGGGGATCGGGAAGAGACCCAGTACTTC.

This clonotype was seen at least ten times. The V gene is TRBV30, the J gene TRBJ2-3; D might be TRBD1 (6 bases). Germline V gives CDR1 GTSNPN, CDR2 SVGIG (reference sequence). V lost 2 bases, J lost 0 bases, and 15 bases lay in between. CDR3 length: 16 residues. The CDR3 nucleotides read TGTGCCTGGAGTCCCGCCGGACAGTTTAGCACAGATACGCAGTATTTT. Its translation is CAWSPAGQFSTDTQYF.

This clonotype was counted between two and nine times. V and J are TRBV10-2 and TRBJ2-7; a possible D gene is TRBD2 (6 bases). The germline V gene encodes CDR1 WSHSY and CDR2 SAAADI. The germline V and J ends were trimmed by 2 bases and 5 bases, with 13 bases remaining between them. CDR3 length equals 14 residues. The CDR3 region is CASSERLGIHEQYF. The CDR3 nucleotides are TGCGCCAGCAGTGAGAGACTAGGCATTCACGAGCAGTACTTC.

This clonotype was detected ten times or more. The V gene is TRBV20-1, the J gene TRBJ2-7; 8 bases agree with TRBD1. There are 14 residues in the CDR3. Germline V gives CDR1 DFQATT, CDR2 SNEGSKA (reference sequence). After removal of 0 bases from V and 5 bases from J, the junction contained 6 bases not matched to a gene. The CDR3 bases are TGCAGTGCTAGAGATCCTGGGACAGGCAACGAGCAGTACTTC. Translated, it gives CSARDPGTGNEQYF.

This clonotype has at least ten counts. The genes are TRBV28 and TRBJ1-5; 9 bases are a match to TRBD1. The CDR3 sequence is 15 residues long. Unmatched junction bases numbered 10, after V lost 7 bases and J lost 6 bases. Looked up from germline, CDR1 is MDHEN and CDR2 is SYDVKM. CDR3 DNA: TGTGCCAGCATAGTTGGGGGGACAGGGTTTCAGCCCCAGCATTTT. Protein: CASIVGGTGFQPQHF.

This rearrangement joins TRBV9 to TRBJ2-5; 8 positions match TRBD1. This CDR3 contains 15 residues. Germline V CDR1 and CDR2: SGDLS, YYNGEE. Losses at the gene ends were 2 bases for V and 1 base for J; bases not matched to a gene: 4. The DNA for the CDR3 is TGTGCCAGCAGCGTCGACAGGGGTCGCCAAGAGACCCAGTACTTC. Protein: CASSVDRGRQETQYF.